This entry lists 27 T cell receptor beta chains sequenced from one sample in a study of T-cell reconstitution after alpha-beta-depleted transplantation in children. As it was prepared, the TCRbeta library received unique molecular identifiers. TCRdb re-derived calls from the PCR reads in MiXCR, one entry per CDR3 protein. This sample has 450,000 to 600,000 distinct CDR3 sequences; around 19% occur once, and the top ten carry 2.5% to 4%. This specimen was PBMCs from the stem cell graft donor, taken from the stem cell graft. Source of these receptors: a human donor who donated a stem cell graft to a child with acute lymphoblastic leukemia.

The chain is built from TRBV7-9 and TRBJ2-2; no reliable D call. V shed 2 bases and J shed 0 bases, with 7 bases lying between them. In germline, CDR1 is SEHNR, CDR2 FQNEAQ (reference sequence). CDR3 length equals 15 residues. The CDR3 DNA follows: TGTGCCAGCAGCTTATTGGGATCGAACACCGGGGAGCTGTTTTTT. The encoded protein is CASSLLGSNTGELFF.

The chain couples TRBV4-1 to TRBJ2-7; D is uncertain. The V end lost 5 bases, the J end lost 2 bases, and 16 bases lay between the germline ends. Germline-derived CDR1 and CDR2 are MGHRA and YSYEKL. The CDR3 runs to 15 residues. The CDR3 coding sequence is TGCGCCAGCAGCTGGGCTTCGACTCCGCCCTACGAGCAGTACTTC. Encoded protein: CASSWASTPPYEQYF.

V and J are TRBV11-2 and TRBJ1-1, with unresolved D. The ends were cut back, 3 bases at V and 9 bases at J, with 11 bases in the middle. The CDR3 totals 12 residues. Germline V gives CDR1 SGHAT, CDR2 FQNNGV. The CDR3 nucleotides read TGTGCCAGCAGCTTTGGAGAGGCCCAAGCTTTCTTT. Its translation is CASSFGEAQAFF.

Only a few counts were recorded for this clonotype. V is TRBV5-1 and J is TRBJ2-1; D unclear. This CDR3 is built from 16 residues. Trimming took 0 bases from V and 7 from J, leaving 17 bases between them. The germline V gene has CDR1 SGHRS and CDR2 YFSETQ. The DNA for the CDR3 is TGCGCCAGCAGCTTGGTACCGCCAGGTCAAGAGAATGAGCAGTTCTTC. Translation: CASSLVPPGQENEQFF.

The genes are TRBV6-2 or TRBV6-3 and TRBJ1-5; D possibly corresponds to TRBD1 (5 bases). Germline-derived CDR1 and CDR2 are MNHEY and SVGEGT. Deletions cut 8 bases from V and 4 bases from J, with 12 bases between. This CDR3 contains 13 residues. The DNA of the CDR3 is TGTGCCAGCCAGCGGGGCGGAAATCAGCCCCAGCATTTT. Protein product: CASQRGGNQPQHF.

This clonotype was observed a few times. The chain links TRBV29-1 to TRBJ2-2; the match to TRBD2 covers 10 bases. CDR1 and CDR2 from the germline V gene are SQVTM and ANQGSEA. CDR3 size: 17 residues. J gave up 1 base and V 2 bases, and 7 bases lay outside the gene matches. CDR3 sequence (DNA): TGCAGCGTTGAACTAGCGGGAGTACATGAGAACACCGGGGAGCTGTTTTTT. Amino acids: CSVELAGVHENTGELFF.

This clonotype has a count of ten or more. The CDR3 reads CASSPVESYEQYF. In nucleotides, the CDR3 is TGTGCCAGCAGTCCCGTGGAGTCCTACGAGCAGTACTTC. The V call is TRBV25-1, the J call TRBJ2-7; the D is unclear. V dropped 5 bases and J dropped 1 base, with 9 bases sitting between them. CDR3 size: 13 residues. Germline loops: CDR1 MGHDK, CDR2 SYGVNS.

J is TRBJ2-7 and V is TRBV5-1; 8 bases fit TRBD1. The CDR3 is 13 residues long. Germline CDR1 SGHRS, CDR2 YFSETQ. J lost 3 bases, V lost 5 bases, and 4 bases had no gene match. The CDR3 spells CASRAGTGYEQYF. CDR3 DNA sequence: TGCGCCAGCAGGGCCGGGACAGGCTACGAGCAGTACTTC.

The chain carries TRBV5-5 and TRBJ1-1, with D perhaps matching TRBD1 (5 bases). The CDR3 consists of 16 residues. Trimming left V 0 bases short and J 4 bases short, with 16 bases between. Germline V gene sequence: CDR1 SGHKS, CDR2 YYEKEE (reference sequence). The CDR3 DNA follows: TGTGCCAGCAGCTTGGTACAGGCGGTGAAGACCACTGAAGCTTTCTTT. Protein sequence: CASSLVQAVKTTEAFF.

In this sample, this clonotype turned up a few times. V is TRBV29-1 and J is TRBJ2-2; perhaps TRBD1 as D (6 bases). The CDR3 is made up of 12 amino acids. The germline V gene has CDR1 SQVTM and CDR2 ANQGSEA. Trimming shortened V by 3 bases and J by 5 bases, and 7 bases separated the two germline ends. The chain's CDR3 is CSVERGTGELFF. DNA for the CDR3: TGCAGCGTTGAGAGGGGGACCGGGGAGCTGTTTTTT.

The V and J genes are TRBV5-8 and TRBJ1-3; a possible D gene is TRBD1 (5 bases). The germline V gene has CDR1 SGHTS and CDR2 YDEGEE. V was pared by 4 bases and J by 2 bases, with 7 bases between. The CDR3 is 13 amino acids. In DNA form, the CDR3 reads TGTGCCAGCAGCGGCAGGGCTGGAAACACCATATATTTT. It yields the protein CASSGRAGNTIYF.

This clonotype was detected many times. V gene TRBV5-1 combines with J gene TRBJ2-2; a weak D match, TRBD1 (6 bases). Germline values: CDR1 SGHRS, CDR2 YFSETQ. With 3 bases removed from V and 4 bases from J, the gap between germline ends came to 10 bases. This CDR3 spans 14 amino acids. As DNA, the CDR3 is TGCGCCAGCAGCTCGACAGGCGTCACCGGGGAGCTGTTTTTT. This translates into CASSSTGVTGELFF.

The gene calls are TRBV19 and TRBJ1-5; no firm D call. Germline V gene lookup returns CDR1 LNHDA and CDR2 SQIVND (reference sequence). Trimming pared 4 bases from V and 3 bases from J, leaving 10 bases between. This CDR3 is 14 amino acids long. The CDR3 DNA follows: TGTGCCAGTAGTAGTTTCAGATACAATCAGCCCCAGCATTTT. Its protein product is CASSSFRYNQPQHF.

The CDR3 DNA is TGCAGTGCTGACAGGGGGCAGAACACTGAAGCTTTCTTT. Residues: CSADRGQNTEAFF. The V and J genes are TRBV20-1 and TRBJ1-1; 10 positions agree with TRBD1. Looked up from germline, CDR1 is DFQATT and CDR2 is SNEGSKA (reference sequence). The CDR3 sequence is 13 residues long. The trim removed 5 bases at V and 1 base at J, leaving 1 base unmatched.

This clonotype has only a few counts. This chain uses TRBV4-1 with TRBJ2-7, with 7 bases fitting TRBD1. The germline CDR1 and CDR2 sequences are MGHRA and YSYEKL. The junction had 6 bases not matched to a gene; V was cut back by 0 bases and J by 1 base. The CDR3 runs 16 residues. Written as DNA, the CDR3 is TGCGCCAGCAGCCAAGAGACAGGGTTTACTTCCTACGAGCAGTACTTC. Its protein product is CASSQETGFTSYEQYF.

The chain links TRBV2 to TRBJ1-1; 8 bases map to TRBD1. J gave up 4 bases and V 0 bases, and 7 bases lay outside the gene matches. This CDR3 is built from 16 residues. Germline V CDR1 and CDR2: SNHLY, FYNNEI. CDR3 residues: CASSEALQGAGTEAFF. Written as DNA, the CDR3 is TGTGCCAGCAGTGAAGCGCTTCAGGGGGCGGGCACTGAAGCTTTCTTT.

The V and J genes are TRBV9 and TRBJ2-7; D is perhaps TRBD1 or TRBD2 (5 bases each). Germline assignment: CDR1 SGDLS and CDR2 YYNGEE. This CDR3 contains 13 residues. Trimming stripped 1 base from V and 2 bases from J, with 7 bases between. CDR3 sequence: CASSVLGAYEQYF. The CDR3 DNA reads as TGTGCCAGCAGCGTACTGGGGGCCTACGAGCAGTACTTC.

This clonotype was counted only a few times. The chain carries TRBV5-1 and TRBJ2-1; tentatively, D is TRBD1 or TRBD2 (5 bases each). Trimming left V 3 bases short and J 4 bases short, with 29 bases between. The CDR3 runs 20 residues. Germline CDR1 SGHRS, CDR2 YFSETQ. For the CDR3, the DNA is TGCGCCAGCAGCTCCGGTTCCCAATCGGGGTTCCTTGGGGCTTACAATGAGCAGTTCTTC. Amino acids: CASSSGSQSGFLGAYNEQFF.

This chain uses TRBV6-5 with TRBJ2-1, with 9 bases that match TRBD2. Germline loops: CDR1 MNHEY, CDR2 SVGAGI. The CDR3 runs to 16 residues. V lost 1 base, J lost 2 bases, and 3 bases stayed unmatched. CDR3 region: CASSYYGTSTYNEQFF. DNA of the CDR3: TGTGCCAGCAGTTACTACGGGACTAGCACCTACAATGAGCAGTTCTTC.

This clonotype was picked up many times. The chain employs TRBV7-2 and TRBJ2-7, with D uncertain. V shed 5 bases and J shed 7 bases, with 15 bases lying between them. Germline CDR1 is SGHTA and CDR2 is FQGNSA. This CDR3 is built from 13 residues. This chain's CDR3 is CASSPRPPREQYF. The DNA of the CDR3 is TGTGCCAGCAGCCCCCGACCCCCACGAGAGCAGTACTTC.

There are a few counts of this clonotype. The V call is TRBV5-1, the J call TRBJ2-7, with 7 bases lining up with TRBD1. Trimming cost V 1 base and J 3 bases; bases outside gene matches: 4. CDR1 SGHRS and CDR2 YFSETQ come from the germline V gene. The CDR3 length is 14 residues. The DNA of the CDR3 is TGCGCCAGCAGCTTGTATGCAGGGGGCTACGAGCAGTACTTC. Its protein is CASSLYAGGYEQYF. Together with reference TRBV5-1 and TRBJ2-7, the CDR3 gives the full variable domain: KAGVTQTPRYLIKTRGQQVTLSCSPISGHRSVSWYQQTPGQGLQFLFEYFSETQRNKGNFPGRFSGRQFSNSRSEMNVSTLELGDSALYLCASSLYAGGYEQYFGPGTRLTVT.

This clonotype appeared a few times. CDR3: CASRLPGYNVHYGYTF. The CDR3 DNA reads as TGTGCCAGCAGACTACCAGGATACAACGTTCACTATGGCTACACCTTC. The V gene is TRBV12-3 or TRBV12-4, the J gene TRBJ1-2; D uncertain. This CDR3 comprises 16 residues. Trimming left V 6 bases short and J 3 bases short, with 20 bases between.

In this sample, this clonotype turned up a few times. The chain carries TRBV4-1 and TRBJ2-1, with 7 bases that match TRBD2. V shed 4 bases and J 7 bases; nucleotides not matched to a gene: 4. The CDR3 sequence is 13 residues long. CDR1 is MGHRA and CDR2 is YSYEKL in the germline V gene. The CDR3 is CASSPTSRNEQFF. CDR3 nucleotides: TGCGCCAGCAGCCCGACTAGCAGGAATGAGCAGTTCTTC.

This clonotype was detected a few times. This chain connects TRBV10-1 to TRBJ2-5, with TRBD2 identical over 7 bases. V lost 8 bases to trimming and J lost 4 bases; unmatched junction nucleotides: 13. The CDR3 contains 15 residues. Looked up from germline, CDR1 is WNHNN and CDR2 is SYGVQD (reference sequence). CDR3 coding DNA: TGCGCCAGCGGGGGAGGGACCCTCTGCCCAGAGACCCAGTACTTC. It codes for CASGGGTLCPETQYF.

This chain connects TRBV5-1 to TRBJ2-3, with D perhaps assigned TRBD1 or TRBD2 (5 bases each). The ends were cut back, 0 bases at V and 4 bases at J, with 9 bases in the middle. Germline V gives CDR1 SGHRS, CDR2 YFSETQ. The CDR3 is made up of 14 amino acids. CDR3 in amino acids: CASSLAGAPDTQYF. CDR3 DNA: TGCGCCAGCAGCTTGGCCGGGGCACCAGATACGCAGTATTTT.

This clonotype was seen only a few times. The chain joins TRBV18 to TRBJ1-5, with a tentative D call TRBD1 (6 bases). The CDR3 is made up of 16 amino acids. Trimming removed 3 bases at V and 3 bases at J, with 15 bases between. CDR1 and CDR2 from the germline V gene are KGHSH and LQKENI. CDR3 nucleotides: TGTGCCAGCTCACCGCAAGCGACAGGAACCAATCAGCCCCAGCATTTT. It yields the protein CASSPQATGTNQPQHF. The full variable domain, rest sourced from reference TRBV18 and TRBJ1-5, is NAGVMQNPRHLVRRRGQEARLRCSPMKGHSHVYWYRQLPEEGLKFMVYLQKENIIDESGMPKERFSAEFPKEGPSILRIQQVVRGDSAAYFCASSPQATGTNQPQHFGDGTRLSIL.

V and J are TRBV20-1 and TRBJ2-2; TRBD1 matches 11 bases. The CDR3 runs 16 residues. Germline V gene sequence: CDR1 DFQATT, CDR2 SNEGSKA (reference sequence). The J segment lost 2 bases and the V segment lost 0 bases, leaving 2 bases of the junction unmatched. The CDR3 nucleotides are TGCAGTGCTAGAGAGGACAGGGGGCTTAACACCGGGGAGCTGTTTTTT. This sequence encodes CSAREDRGLNTGELFF.